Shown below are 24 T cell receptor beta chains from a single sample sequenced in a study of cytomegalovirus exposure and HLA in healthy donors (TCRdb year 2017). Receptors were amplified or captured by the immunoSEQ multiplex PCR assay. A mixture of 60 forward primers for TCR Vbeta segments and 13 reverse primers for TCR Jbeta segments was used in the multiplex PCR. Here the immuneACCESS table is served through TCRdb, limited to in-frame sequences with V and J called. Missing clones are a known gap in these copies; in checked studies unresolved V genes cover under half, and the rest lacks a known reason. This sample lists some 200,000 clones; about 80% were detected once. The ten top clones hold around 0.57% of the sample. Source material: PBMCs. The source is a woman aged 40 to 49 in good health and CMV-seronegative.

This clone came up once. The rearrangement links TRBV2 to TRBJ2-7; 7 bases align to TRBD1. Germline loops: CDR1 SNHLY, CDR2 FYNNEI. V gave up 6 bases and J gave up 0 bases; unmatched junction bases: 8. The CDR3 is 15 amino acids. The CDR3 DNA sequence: TGTGCCAGCAGGCCACAGGGGTTGAGCTCCTACGAGCAGTACTTC. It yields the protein CASRPQGLSSYEQYF. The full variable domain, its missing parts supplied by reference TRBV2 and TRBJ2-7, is EPEVTQTPSHQVTQMGQEVILRCVPISNHLYFYWYRQILGQKVEFLVSFYNNEISEKSEIFDDQFSVERPDGSNFTLKIRSTKLEDSAMYFCASRPQGLSSYEQYFGPGTRLTVT.

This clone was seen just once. CDR3: CASSPRGAYNEQFF. The CDR3 DNA sequence: TGTGCCAGCAGCCCCCGGGGGGCCTACAATGAGCAGTTCTTC. V and J are TRBV11-3 and TRBJ2-1; 7 bases line up with TRBD2. Germline trimming cut 5 bases from V and 2 bases from J; bases unmatched to any gene: 3. This CDR3 is built from 14 residues. Germline CDR1 is SGHNT and CDR2 is YENEEA. The variable domain in full, completed from reference TRBV11-3 and TRBJ2-1, reads EAGVVQSPRYKIIEKKQPVAFWCNPISGHNTLYWYLQNLGQGPELLIRYENEEAVDDSQLPKDRFSAERLKGVDSTLKIQPAELGDSAVYLCASSPRGAYNEQFFGPGTRLTVL.

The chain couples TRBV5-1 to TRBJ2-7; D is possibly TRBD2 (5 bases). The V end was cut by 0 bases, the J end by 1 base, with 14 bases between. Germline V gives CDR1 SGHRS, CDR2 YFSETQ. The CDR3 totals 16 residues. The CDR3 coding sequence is TGCGCCAGCAGCTTGGACATAACTCCGGGATCCTACGAGCAGTACTTC. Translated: CASSLDITPGSYEQYF.

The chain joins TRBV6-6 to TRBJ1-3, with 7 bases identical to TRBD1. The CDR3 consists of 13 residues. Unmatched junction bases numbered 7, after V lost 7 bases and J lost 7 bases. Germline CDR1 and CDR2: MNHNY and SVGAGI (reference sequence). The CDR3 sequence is CASMFDRANTIYF. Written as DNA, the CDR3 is TGTGCCAGCATGTTCGACAGGGCGAACACCATATATTTT.

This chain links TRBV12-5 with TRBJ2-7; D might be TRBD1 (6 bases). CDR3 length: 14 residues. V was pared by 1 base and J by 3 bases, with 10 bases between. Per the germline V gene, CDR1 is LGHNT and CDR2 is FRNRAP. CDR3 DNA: TGTGCTAGTGGTTTGGGGACAGCGGTCTACGAGCAGTACTTC. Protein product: CASGLGTAVYEQYF.

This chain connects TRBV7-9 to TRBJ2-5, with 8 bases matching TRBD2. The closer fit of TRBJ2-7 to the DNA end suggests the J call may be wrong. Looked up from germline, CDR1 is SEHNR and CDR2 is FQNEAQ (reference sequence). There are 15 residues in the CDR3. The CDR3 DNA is TGTGCCAGCAGCCAAGCCCGGGGGGGCTCCTACGAGCAGTACTTC. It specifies CASSQARGGSYEQYF.

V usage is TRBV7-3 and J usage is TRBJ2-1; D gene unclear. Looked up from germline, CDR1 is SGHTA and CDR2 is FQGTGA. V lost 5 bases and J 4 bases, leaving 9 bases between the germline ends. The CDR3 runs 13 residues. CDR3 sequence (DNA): TGTGCCAGCAGCCAAGACGGGTACAATGAGCAGTTCTTC. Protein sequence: CASSQDGYNEQFF. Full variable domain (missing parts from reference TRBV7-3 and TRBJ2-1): GAGVSQTPSNKVTEKGKYVELRCDPISGHTALYWYRQSLGQGPEFLIYFQGTGAADDSGLPNDRFFAVRPEGSVSTLKIQRTERGDSAVYLCASSQDGYNEQFFGPGTRLTVL.

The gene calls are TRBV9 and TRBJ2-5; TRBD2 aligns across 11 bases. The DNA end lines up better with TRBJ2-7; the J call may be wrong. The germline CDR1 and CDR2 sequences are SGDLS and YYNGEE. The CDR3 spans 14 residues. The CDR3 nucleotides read TGTGCCAGCAGCCCACGGACTAGCGGGCTCGAGCAGTACTTC. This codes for CASSPRTSGLEQYF.

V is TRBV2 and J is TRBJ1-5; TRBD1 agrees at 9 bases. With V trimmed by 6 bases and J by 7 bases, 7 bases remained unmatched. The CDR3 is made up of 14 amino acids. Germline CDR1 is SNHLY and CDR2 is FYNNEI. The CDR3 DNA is TGTGCCAGCAGCGCCGGGACAGGGAAACAGCCCCAGCATTTT. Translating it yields CASSAGTGKQPQHF.

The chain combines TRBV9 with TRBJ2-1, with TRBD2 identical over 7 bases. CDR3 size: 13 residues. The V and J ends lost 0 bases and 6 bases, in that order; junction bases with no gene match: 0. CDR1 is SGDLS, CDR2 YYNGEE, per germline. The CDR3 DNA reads TGTGCCAGCAGCGTAGCGGGGGGCAATGAGCAGTTCTTC. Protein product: CASSVAGGNEQFF.

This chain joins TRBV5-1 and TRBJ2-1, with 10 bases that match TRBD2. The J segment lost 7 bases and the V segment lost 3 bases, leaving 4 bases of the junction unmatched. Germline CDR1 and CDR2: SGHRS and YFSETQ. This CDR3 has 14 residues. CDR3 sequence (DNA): TGCGCCAGCAGCTACAGCGGGGGGGCGAATGAGCAGTTCTTC. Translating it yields CASSYSGGANEQFF.

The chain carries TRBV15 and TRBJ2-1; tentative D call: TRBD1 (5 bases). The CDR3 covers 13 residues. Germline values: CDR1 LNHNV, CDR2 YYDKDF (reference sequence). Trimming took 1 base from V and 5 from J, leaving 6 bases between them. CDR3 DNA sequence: TGTGCCACCAGCAGAGTCAGGGACAATGAGCAGTTCTTC. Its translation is CATSRVRDNEQFF.

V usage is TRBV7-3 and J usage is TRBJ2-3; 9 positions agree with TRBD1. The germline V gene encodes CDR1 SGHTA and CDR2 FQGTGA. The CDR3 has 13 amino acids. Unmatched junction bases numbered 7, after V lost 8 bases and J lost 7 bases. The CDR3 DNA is TGTGCCAGCTCACCGGGACAGGGAAATACGCAGTATTTT. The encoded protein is CASSPGQGNTQYF.

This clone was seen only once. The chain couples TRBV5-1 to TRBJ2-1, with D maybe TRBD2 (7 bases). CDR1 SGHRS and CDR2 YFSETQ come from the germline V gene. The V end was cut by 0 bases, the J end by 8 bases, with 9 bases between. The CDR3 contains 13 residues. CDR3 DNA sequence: TGCGCCAGCAGCTTGGAGGGGGGGGATGAGCAGTTCTTC. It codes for CASSLEGGDEQFF.

DNA for the CDR3: TGTGCCAGCCAGGGGCTGGAAGAGACCCAGTACTTC. It codes for CASQGLEETQYF. V is TRBV4-2 and J is TRBJ2-5; TRBD1 is a possible D gene (6 bases). Germline values: CDR1 LGHNA, CDR2 YNFKEQ. V gave up 8 bases and J gave up 3 bases, with 10 bases separating them. The CDR3 totals 12 residues.

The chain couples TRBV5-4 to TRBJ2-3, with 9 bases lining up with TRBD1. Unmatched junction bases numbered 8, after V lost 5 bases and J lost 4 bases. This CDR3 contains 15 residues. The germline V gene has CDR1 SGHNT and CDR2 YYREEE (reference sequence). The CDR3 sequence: CASSKTGGLSDTQYF. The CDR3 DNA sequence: TGTGCCAGCAGTAAGACAGGGGGACTTTCAGATACGCAGTATTTT. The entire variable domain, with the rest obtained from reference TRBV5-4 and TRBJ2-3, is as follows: ETGVTQSPTHLIKTRGQQVTLRCSSQSGHNTVSWYQQALGQGPQFIFQYYREEENGRGNFPPRFSGLQFPNYSSELNVNALELDDSALYLCASSKTGGLSDTQYFGPGTRLTVL.

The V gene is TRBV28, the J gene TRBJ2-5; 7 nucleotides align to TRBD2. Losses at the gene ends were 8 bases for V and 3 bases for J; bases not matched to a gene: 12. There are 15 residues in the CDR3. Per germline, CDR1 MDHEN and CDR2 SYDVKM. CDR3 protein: CASGNGLDPKETQYF. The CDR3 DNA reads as TGTGCCAGCGGAAACGGACTAGACCCTAAAGAGACCCAGTACTTC.

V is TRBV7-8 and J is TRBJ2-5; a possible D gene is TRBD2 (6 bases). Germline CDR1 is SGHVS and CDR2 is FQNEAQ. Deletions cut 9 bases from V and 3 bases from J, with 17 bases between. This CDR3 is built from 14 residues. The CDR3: CASLRVWGEETQYF. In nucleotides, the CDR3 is TGTGCCAGTCTCAGGGTATGGGGGGAAGAGACCCAGTACTTC.

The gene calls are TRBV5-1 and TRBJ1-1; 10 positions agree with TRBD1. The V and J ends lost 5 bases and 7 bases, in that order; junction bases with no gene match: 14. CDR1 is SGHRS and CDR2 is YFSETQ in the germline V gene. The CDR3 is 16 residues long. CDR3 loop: CASSLRTGGATNEAFF. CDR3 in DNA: TGCGCCAGCAGTTTACGGACAGGGGGAGCTACCAATGAAGCTTTCTTT.

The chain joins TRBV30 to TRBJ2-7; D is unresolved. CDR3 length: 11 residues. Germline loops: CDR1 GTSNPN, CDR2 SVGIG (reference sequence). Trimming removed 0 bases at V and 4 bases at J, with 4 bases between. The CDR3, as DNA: TGTGCCTGGAGTGTCGGGTACGAGCAGTACTTC. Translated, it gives CAWSVGYEQYF.

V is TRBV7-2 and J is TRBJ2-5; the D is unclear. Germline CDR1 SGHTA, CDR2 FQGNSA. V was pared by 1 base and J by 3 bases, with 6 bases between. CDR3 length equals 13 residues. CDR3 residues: CASSLVRKETQYF. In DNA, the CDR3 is TGTGCCAGCAGCTTAGTGCGGAAAGAGACCCAGTACTTC.

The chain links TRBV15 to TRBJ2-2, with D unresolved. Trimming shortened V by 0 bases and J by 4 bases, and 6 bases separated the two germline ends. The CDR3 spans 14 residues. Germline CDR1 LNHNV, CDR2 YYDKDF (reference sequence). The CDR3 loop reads CATSRDRLTGELFF. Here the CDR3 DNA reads TGTGCCACCAGCAGAGACAGACTCACCGGGGAGCTGTTTTTT.

The CDR3 region has the DNA TGTGCCAGCAGCTTAGCGCTAGCGGGGGGTCGAAGTGAGCAGTTCTTC. Its protein is CASSLALAGGRSEQFF. The J gene is TRBJ2-1, the V gene TRBV7-9; TRBD2 aligns across 11 bases. Germline CDR1 SEHNR, CDR2 FQNEAQ (reference sequence). This CDR3 spans 16 amino acids. V trimming: 0 bases; J trimming: 9 bases; junction bases outside the gene matches: 7.

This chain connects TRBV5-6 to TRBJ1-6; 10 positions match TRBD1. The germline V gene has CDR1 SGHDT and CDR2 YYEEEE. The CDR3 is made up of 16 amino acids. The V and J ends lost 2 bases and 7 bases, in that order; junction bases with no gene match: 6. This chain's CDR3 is CASSLPGQGRNSPLHF. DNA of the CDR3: TGTGCCAGCAGCTTACCGGGACAGGGGCGGAATTCACCCCTCCACTTT.